The clone carrying this T cell receptor (beta chain) has at least ten counts. The antigen is unknown. TCRdb redid the calling of the RT-PCR reads with MiXCR, one entry per CDR3 protein. The repertoire holds a few hundred thousand distinct CDR3 sequences, with 21% as singletons. The data originate from a study of response to subunit inactivated influenza vaccine. The ends were cut back, 2 bases at V and 7 bases at J, with 8 bases in the middle. Germline V CDR1 and CDR2: SEHNR, FQNEAQ (reference sequence). CDR3 length: 12 residues. Study results and caveats: There was a suggestion from the authors that each seasonal influenza vaccination recruits few new T cells.

The source of this sequence is a man aged 45 to 70 who received an inactivated influenza vaccine. Source: PBMCs from blood, taken less than 22 months after vaccination. J is TRBJ1-1 and V is TRBV7-9; D possibly corresponds to TRBD1 (5 bases). As DNA, the CDR3 is TGTGCCAGCAGCTTATTGGGGGGTGAAGCTTTCTTT. This encodes CASSLLGGEAFF.